The subject of this entry is one T cell receptor (beta chain). This clone was observed a single time. Its antigen is still unknown. Base quality data are lacking; no much larger clone is found one base away. These data are taken from a study of blood T cell repertoires in COVID-19 (dated by TCRdb to the early 2020s). In the study overall: Samples from collaborators originated in the United States, Italy and Spain and spanned both the acute and convalescent phases of COVID-19. Samples came from the ongoing ImmuneRACE study (first 160 participants) plus 1,254 subjects from 6 global collaborators. The prospective study material was composed of cDNA or gDNA derived from T cells, B-cell-depleted T cells, or PBMCs. Deeply sampled blood TCRbeta repertoires from subjects exposed to, actively infected with, or recovered from COVID-19 were included in the dataset. HLA class I and class II types, where available, came from metadata supplied by the sample provider rather than from assay-based typing. A freely available public database, intended as a resource for researchers studying the immune response to SARS-CoV-2, is where the repertoires were released. The sample metadata nearly always contained a de-identified subject ID, COVID-19 status, age in years and sex. Paper-wide results and their limitations: The quantity of clinical and demographic metadata differed by source and by participant and was supplied without curation.

TCRbeta CDR3 regions were amplified from genomic DNA using the immunoSEQ Assay, a bias-controlled multiplex PCR. The original pipeline was this. The number of nucleated cells in each sample was estimated by amplification of reference gene primers within the assay. Sequence reads were collapsed and filtered to measure the absolute abundance of every unique TCRbeta CDR3 rearrangement. For each sample, productive Simpson clonality was calculated as the square root of Simpson's diversity index over productive rearrangements. This immuneACCESS table, as held by TCRdb, lists in-frame sequences with V and J called but not all clones. Of the missing ones, under half trace to an unresolved V gene in checked studies; the others have no known cause. The DNA was the basis for D and trimming; V, J and clone size are from that table. Within this sample are around 260,000 clones, with approximately 93% of them counted one time only. The ten largest clones represent about 2.2% of the sample.

One collaborating source in Seattle enrolled patients while the patients were actively infected and followed the patients over time throughout the course of disease. Collaborating institutions collected whole blood in K2EDTA tubes following their own protocols. Collaborator samples were shipped for TCRbeta analysis as frozen whole blood, isolated PBMCs, or DNA extracted from either sample type. CDR1 and CDR2, looked up from the germline V gene (reference sequence), are SEHNR and FQNEAQ. V and J are truncated by 0 bases and 7 bases respectively, leaving an intervening sequence of 9 bases. The CDR3 measures 13 amino acids from cysteine to phenylalanine. The read is trimmed to its CDR3 DNA, 39 bases read in frame from base 1.

The sequencing input was peripheral blood. This chain joins TRBV7-9 to TRBJ1-1; no D gene is confidently identified. This clonotype originated in a woman younger than 45 with COVID-19, enrolled during active disease. The CDR3 protein is CASSLASGFEAFF. The nucleotides are TGTGCCAGCAGCTTAGCATCGGGTTTTGAAGCTTTCTTT.